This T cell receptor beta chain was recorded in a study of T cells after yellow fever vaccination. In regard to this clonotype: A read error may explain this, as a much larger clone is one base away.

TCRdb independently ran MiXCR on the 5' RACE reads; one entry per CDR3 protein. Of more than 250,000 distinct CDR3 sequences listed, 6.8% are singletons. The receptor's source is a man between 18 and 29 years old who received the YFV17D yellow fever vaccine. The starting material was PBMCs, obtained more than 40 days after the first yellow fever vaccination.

CDR3 DNA: TGCTGTGCTAGAGATCTCGGACAGGCGCTGAAAGGTGGCTACACCTTC. It is translated as CCARDLGQALKGGYTF. V and J are TRBV20-1 and TRBJ1-2, with 7 bases that match TRBD1. The CDR3 length is 16 residues. Germline V gene data show CDR1 as DFQATT and CDR2 as SNEGSKA (reference sequence).